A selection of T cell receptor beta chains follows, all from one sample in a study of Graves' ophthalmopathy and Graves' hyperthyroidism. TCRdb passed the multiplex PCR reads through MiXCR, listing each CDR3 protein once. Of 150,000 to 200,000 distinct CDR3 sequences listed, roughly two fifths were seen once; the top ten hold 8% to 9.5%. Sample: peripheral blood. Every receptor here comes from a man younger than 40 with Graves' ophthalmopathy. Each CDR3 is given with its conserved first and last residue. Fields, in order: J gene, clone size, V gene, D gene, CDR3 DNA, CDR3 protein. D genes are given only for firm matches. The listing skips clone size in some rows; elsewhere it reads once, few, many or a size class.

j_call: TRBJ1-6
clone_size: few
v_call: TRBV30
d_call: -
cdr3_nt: TGTGCCTGGAGTGTGGACAGAGATTCACCCCTCCACTTT
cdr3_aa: CAWSVDRDSPLHF

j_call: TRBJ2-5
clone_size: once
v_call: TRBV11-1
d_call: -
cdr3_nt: TGTGCCAGCAGCTTATTCTGGGGCCTTGAAGAGACCCAGTACTTC
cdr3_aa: CASSLFWGLEETQYF

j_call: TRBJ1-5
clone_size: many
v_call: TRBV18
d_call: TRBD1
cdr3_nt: TGTGCCAGCTCACCCAAAAAAAGGACAGGGATAAATCAGCCCCAGCATTTT
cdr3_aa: CASSPKKRTGINQPQHF

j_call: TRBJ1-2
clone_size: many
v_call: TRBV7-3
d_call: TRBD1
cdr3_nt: TGTGCCAGCAGCTTAACCAGACAGGGGCGGGCGAGGAGTAACTATGGCTACACCTTC
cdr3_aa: CASSLTRQGRARSNYGYTF

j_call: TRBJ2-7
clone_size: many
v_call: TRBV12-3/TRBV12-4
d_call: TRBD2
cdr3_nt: TGTGCCAGCAGAATAGCGGGAGCCTCCCTCCTTGGCGAGCAGTACTTC
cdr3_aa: CASRIAGASLLGEQYF

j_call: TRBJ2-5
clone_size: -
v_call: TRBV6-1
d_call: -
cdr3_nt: TGTGCCAGCAGAGGACCACGTGTCGAGACCCAGTACTTC
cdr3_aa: CASRGPRVETQYF

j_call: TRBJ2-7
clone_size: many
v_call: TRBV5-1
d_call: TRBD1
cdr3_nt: TGCGCCAGCAGCTTGGATGTCAGGGGGCCAATCTACGAGCAGTACTTC
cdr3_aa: CASSLDVRGPIYEQYF

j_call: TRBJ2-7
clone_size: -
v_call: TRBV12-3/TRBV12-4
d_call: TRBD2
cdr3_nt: TGTGCCAGCAGTCAGACTAGCGGGGACTACGAGCAGTACTTC
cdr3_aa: CASSQTSGDYEQYF

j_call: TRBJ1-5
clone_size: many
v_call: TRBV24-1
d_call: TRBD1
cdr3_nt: TGTGCCACCGGCCAGGGGGGATCTAGCAATCAGCCCCAGCATTTT
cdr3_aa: CATGQGGSSNQPQHF

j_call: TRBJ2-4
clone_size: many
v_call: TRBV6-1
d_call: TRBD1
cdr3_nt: TGTGCCAGCAGCCCGACAGGGAGCCCTATTCAGTACTTC
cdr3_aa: CASSPTGSPIQYF

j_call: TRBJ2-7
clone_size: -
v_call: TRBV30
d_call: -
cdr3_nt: TGTGCCTGGAAGCTGGGGAACCAATACGAGCAGTACTTC
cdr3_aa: CAWKLGNQYEQYF

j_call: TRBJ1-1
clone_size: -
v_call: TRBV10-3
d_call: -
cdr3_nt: TGTGCCAAATCGACAGGATTGAACACTGAAGCTTTCTTT
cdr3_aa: CAKSTGLNTEAFF

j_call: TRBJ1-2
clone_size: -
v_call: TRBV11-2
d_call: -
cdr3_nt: TGTGCCAGCAGCTCCGGGACGACGGCTAATAACTATGGCTACGCCTTC
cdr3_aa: CASSSGTTANNYGYAF

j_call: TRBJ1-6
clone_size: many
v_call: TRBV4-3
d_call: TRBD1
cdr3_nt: TGCGCCAGCAGCCAAGAAGGTGGGACAGGGGGTTCACCCCTCCACTTT
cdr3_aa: CASSQEGGTGGSPLHF

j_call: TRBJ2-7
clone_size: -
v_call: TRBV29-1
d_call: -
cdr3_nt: TGCAGCGTTGTGGCCGACCGGATCTCCTACGAGCAGTACTTC
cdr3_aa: CSVVADRISYEQYF

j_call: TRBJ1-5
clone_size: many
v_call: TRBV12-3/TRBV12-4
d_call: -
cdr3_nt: TGTGCCAGCGGAACCCATCAGCCCCAGCATTTT
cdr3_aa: CASGTHQPQHF

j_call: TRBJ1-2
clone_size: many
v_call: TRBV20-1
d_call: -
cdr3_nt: TGCAGTGCTAGAGATAGGAGCCCTTATGGCTACACCTTC
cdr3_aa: CSARDRSPYGYTF

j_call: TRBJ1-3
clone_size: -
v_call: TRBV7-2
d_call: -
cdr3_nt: TGTGCCAGCAGCGCCAGGGGCCTAAATTCTCTTTTT
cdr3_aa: CASSARGLNSLF

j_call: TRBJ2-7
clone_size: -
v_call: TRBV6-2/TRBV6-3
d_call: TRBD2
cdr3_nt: TGTGCCAGCAGTTACTCGACGTGGGAGGGCTTATACGAGCAGTACTTC
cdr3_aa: CASSYSTWEGLYEQYF

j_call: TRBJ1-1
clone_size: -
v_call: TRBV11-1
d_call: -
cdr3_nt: TGTGCCTGCGGGGGACCCAGGATGAACACTGAAGCTTTCTTT
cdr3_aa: CACGGPRMNTEAFF

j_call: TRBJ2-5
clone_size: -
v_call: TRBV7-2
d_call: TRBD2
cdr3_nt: TGTGCCAGCAGACCAGCGGGAGGAGAGACCCAGTACTTC
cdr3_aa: CASRPAGGETQYF

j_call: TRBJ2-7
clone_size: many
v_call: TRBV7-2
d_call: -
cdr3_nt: TGTGCCAGCAGCTTACTAGGGGCTACCTACGAGCAGTACTTC
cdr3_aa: CASSLLGATYEQYF

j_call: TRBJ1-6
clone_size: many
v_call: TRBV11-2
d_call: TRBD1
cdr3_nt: TGTGCCAGCAGCCAACGGACAGGGGGGTTTGGTCCCTATAATTCACCCCTCCACTTT
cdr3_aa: CASSQRTGGFGPYNSPLHF

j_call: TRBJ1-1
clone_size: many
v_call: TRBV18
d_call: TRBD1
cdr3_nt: TGTGCCAGCTCCCCGGGACAGTTGAACACTGAAGCTTTCTTT
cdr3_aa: CASSPGQLNTEAFF

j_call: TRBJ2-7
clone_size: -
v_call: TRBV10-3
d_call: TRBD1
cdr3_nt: TGTGCCATCCAGGCGGGACAGGACTACGAGCAGTACTTC
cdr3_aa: CAIQAGQDYEQYF

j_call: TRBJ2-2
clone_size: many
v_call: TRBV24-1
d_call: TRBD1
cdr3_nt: TGTGCCACCAGTGACATGCGTCGGGACAGGGGTGCGATGGACACCGGGGAGCTGTTTTTT
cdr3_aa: CATSDMRRDRGAMDTGELFF

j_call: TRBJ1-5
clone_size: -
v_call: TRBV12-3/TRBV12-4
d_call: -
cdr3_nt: TGTGCCAGCAGTTTTGGGGCAGGGGATCAGCCCCAGCATTTT
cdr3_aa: CASSFGAGDQPQHF

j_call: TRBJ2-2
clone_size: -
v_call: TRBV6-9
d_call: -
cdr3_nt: TGTGCCAGCAGTTATTCTACAGGTCCGGATGAGCGTAGTGTTCCCGGGGAGCTGTTTTTT
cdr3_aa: CASSYSTGPDERSVPGELFF

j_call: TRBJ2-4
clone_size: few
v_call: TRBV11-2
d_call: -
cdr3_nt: TGTGCCAGCAGCTTAGCCCTAGCCAAAAACATTCAGTACTTC
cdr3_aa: CASSLALAKNIQYF